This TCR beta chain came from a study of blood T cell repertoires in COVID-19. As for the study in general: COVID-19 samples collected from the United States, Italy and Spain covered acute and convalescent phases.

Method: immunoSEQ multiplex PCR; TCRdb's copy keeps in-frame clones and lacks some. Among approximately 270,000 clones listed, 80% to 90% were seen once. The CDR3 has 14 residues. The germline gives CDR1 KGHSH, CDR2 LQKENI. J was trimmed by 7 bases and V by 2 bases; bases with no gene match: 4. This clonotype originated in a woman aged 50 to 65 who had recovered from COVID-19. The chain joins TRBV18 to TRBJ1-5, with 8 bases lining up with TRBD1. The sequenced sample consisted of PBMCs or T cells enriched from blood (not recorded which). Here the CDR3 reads CASSPAQGAQPQHF. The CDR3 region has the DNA TGTGCCAGCTCACCAGCTCAGGGGGCCCAGCCCCAGCATTTT.